The entry below describes one T cell receptor (beta chain). This record belongs to a study of blood T cell repertoires in COVID-19. Study as a whole: Nucleic acid was either cDNA or gDNA, and it came from T cells, B-cell-depleted T cells, or PBMCs.

Assay used: immunoSEQ multiplex PCR; TCRdb lists only in-frame clones, some missing. The repertoire holds 70,000 to 95,000 clones, approximately 80% seen once, with 18% in the top ten. V dropped 5 bases and J dropped 1 base, with 8 bases sitting between them. CDR3 length equals 13 residues. Per the germline V gene, CDR1 is SEHNR and CDR2 is FQNEAQ (reference sequence). Sequences were obtained from peripheral blood. The source is a man older than 75 with active or convalescent COVID-19. J is TRBJ2-5 and V is TRBV7-9; maybe TRBD1 (5 bases). The chain's CDR3 is CASSPTVQETQYF. Here the CDR3 DNA reads TGTGCCAGCAGCCCGACAGTCCAAGAGACCCAGTACTTC. The full variable domain, in which reference TRBV7-9 and TRBJ2-5 provide the parts outside the CDR3, is DTGVSQNPRHKITKRGQNVTFRCDPISEHNRLYWYRQTLGQGPEFLTYFQNEAQLEKSRLLSDRFSAERPKGSFSTLEIQRTEQGDSAMYLCASSPTVQETQYFGPGTRLLVL.